This T cell receptor beta chain was retrieved from a study of OX40 agonist ivuxolimab in advanced cancers. Study in general: Each patient was given ivuxolimab into a vein every 2 weeks, at 0.01 to 10 mg/kg. Patients with hepatocellular carcinoma, melanoma, renal cell or head and neck cancer made up the dose-escalation patients.

The protocol was immunoSEQ multiplex PCR, while the TCRdb copy is restricted to in-frame clones and leaves out a portion. This sample has 30,000 to 40,000 clones; roughly 89% occur once, and the top ten carry around 24%. Systemic immunosuppression or a history of autoimmune disease excluded patients. The clonotype comes from an adult with an advanced solid tumor such as melanoma, head and neck, liver or kidney cancer. The sample was CD4+ or CD8+ T cells sorted from blood, taken in a trial of the OX40 agonist ivuxolimab.

The CDR3 loop is CASSLDIRQPQHF. CDR3 DNA sequence: TGTGCCAGCAGCTTGGACATTCGACAGCCCCAGCATTTT. This chain joins TRBV5-5 and TRBJ1-5, with D unclear. In germline, CDR1 is SGHKS, CDR2 YYEKEE (reference sequence). V was pared by 0 bases and J by 7 bases, with 8 bases between. This CDR3 contains 13 residues.